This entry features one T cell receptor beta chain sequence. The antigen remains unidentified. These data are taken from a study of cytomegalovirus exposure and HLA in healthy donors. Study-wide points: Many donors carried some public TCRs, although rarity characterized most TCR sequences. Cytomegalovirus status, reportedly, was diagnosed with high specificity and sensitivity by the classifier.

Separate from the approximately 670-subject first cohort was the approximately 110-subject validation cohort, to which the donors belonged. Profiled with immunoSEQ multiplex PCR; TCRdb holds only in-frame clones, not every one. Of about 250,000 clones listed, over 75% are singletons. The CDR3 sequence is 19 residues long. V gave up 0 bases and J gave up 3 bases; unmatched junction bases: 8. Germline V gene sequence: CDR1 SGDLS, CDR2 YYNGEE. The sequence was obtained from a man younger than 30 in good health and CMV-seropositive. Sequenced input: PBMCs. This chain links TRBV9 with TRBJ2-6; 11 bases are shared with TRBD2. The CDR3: CASSVGLLAGGLGANVLTF. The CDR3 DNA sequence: TGTGCCAGCAGCGTAGGTTTGCTAGCGGGAGGTCTTGGGGCCAACGTCCTGACTTTC.